The sample holds a few counts of the clone carrying this TCR beta chain. This record comes from a study of beta chain features in type 1 diabetes. Study-level information: Sorted cell examination encompassed approximately 98,000,000 cells across all samples.

V was cut by 2 bases and J by 0 bases, with 9 bases left in between. The length of the CDR3 is 15 residues. CDR1 and CDR2 (germline): SGHKS, YYEKEE (reference sequence). Isolated RNA was reverse transcribed in full, so expressed TCRB transcripts were sequenced. TCRdb keeps only in-frame clones here, not all; method: immunoSEQ multiplex PCR. The sample consists of around 290,000 clones, roughly 8% of them appearing once. The specimen sequenced was central memory CD4+ T cells from blood. This receptor was identified in a woman aged 18-35 years in good health. The gene calls are TRBV5-5 and TRBJ1-5; no firm D call. Here the CDR3 reads CASSFGLHSNQPQHF. CDR3 DNA sequence: TGTGCCAGCAGCTTCGGCCTACATAGCAATCAGCCCCAGCATTTT.